The present T cell receptor (beta chain) was sequenced within a study of blood T cell repertoires in COVID-19. Measured with immunoSEQ multiplex PCR; TCRdb has only the in-frame clones, and not every one. There are some 260,000 clones in the sample; under 90% occur only once, and 4.1% lies in the top ten. Enrollees, about 18 to 95 years old, lived in 24 US areas. Participant-reported clinical history was the basis for cohort assignment. This clone appeared a single time. Other nucleotide sequences from this sample produce the same CDR3. CDR3 length: 13 residues. The germline V gene has CDR1 LGHDT and CDR2 YNNKEL (reference sequence). The V gene lost 2 bases and the J gene lost 3 bases, with 5 bases spanning the gap.

This clonotype was obtained from a man in his thirties or forties with acute COVID-19. The chain couples TRBV3-1 (or the pseudogene TRBV3-2) to TRBJ1-5; D is unresolved. The material sequenced was PBMCs or T cells enriched from blood (not recorded which). The CDR3 sequence: CASSQRVNQPQHF. The CDR3 DNA sequence: TGTGCCAGCAGCCAAAGAGTCAATCAGCCCCAGCATTTT.